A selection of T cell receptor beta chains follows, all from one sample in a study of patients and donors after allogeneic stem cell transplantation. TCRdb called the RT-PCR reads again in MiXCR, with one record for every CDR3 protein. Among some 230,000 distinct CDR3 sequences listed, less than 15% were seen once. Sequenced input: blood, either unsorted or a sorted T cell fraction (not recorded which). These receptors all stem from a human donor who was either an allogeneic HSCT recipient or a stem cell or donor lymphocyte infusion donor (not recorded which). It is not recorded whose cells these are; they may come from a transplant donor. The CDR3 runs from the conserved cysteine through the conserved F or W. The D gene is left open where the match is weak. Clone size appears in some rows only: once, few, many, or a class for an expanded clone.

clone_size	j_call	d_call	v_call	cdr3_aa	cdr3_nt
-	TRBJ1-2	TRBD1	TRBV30	CAWTEGARGYTF	TGTGCCTGGACAGAGGGGGCGCGGGGCTACACCTTC
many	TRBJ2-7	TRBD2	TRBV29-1	CSVLTSGISSYEQYF	TGCAGCGTTTTGACTAGCGGGATAAGCTCCTACGAGCAGTACTTC
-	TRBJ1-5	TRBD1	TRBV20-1	CSARRTGGGGSYQPQHF	TGCAGTGCTAGAAGAACAGGGGGCGGCGGGTCTTATCAGCCCCAGCATTTT
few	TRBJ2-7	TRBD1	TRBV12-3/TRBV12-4	CASSLPGGGRYEQYF	TGTGCCAGCAGTCTTCCAGGGGGCGGAAGGTACGAGCAGTACTTC
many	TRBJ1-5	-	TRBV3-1	CASSRGEQPQHF	TGTGCCAGCAGCCGGGGAGAGCAGCCCCAGCATTTT
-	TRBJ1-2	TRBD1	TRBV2	CAILTTGTGVLLDGYTF	TGTGCCATCCTAACTACCGGGACAGGGGTGTTGTTGGATGGCTACACCTTC
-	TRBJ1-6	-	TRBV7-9	CASSLDGDGSPLHF	TGTGCCAGCAGCTTAGACGGGGATGGTTCACCCCTCCACTTT
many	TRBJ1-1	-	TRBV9	CASSVGPTIRNTEAFF	TGTGCCAGCAGCGTGGGCCCTACCATTCGGAACACTGAAGCTTTCTTT
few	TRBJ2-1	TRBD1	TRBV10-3	CAISQGQDSYNEQFF	TGTGCCATCAGTCAAGGACAGGACTCCTACAATGAGCAGTTCTTC
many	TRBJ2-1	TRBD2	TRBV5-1	CASSLTSGRGNEQFF	TGCGCCAGCAGCTTGACTAGCGGGAGGGGAAATGAGCAGTTCTTC
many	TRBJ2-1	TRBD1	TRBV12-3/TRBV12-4	CASSPTGQGANEQFF	TGTGCCAGCAGCCCAACGGGACAGGGGGCAAATGAGCAGTTCTTC
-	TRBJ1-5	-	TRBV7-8	CASSLGVERPQHF	TGTGCCAGCAGCTTAGGTGTGGAACGGCCCCAGCATTTT
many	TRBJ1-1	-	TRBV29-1	CSVVVGREAFF	TGCAGCGTTGTGGTGGGACGCGAAGCTTTCTTT
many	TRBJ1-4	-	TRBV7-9	CASSLGLQGKGEKLFF	TGTGCCAGCAGCTTGGGCCTACAGGGAAAGGGTGAAAAACTGTTTTTT
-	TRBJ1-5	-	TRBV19	CASSINRRQPQHF	TGTGCCAGTAGTATAAACAGGCGTCAGCCCCAGCATTTT
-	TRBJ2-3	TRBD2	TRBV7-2	CASSLGSSGGADTQYF	TGTGCCAGCAGCTTGGGTTCTAGCGGGGGGGCAGATACGCAGTATTTT
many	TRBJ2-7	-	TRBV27	CASSSLVGLQYF	TGTGCCAGCAGTTCTTTGGTAGGCCTGCAGTACTTC
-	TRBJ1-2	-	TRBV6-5	CASSFGVWSTGINYGYTF	TGTGCCAGCAGTTTTGGCGTCTGGTCTACGGGCATTAACTATGGCTACACCTTC
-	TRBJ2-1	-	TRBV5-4	CASSLARGNNEQFF	TGTGCCAGCAGCTTGGCTCGGGGGAACAATGAGCAGTTCTTC
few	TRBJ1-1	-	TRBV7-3	CASSLFAGRNTEAFF	TGTGCCAGCAGCTTATTTGCGGGGAGGAACACTGAAGCTTTCTTT
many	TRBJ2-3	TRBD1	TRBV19	CASSIAGQGPDTQYF	TGTGCCAGTAGTATAGCGGGACAGGGCCCAGATACGCAGTATTTT
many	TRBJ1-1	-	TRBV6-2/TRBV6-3	CASIKAYEAFF	TGTGCCAGCATAAAGGCGTATGAAGCTTTCTTT
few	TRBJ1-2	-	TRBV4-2	CASSQDRGVSGYTF	TGTGCCAGCAGCCAAGATCGGGGGGTCTCAGGCTACACCTTC
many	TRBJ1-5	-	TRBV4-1	CASSQAAIQPQHF	TGCGCCAGCAGCCAAGCGGCAATTCAGCCCCAGCATTTT
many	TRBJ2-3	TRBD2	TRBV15	CATGGRLAGGTDTQYF	TGTGCCACCGGCGGCAGACTAGCGGGGGGAACAGATACGCAGTATTTT
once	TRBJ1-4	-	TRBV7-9	CASSLGSHNEKLFFF	-
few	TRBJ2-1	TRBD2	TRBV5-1	CASSSALAGVTGGEQFF	TGCGCCAGCAGCTCAGCACTAGCGGGCGTCACCGGGGGTGAGCAGTTCTTC
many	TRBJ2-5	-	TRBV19	CASSVTAPKETQYF	TGTGCCAGTAGTGTAACAGCGCCTAAAGAGACCCAGTACTTC
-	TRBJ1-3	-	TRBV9	CASSVDPGQTSGNTIYF	TGTGCCAGCAGCGTTGATCCCGGACAGACCTCTGGAAACACCATATATTTT
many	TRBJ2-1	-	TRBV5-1	CASSLGLNEQFF	TGCGCCAGCAGCTTGGGGCTCAATGAGCAGTTCTTC
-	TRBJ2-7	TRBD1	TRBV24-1	CATSDHRRQGVGEQYF	TGTGCCACCAGTGATCACCGCCGACAGGGAGTCGGCGAGCAGTACTTC
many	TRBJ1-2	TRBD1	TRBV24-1	CATSPGQGILGDYGYTF	TGTGCCACCAGTCCGGGACAGGGGATCTTAGGGGACTATGGCTACACCTTC
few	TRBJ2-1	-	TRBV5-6	CASSLGTVRYNEQFF	TGTGCCAGCAGCTTAGGGACTGTTCGCTACAATGAGCAGTTCTTC
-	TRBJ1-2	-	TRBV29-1	CSVDLTGRGYGYTF	TGCAGCGTTGACCTTACAGGGAGGGGTTATGGCTACACCTTC
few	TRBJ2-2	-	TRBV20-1	CSARNTITGELFF	TGCAGTGCCCGTAACACAATTACCGGGGAGCTGTTTTTT
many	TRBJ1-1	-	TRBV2	CASSHPSEAFF	TGTGCCAGCAGTCACCCCAGTGAAGCTTTCTTT
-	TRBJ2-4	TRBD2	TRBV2	CASSEPDGLADLAKNIQYF	TGTGCCAGCAGTGAACCCGACGGACTAGCGGACCTAGCCAAAAACATTCAGTACTTC
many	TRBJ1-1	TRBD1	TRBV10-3	CAISEATGSGTEAFF	TGTGCCATCAGTGAGGCGACAGGGAGTGGCACTGAAGCTTTCTTT
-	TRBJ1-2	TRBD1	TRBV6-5	CASSYPDRAGDGYTF	TGTGCCAGCAGTTATCCCGACAGGGCTGGGGATGGCTACACCTTC
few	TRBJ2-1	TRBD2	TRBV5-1	CASSEIAGGTYNEQFF	TGCGCCAGCAGCGAGATAGCGGGAGGGACCTACAATGAGCAGTTCTTC
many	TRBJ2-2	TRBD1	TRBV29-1	CSARGDRDTGELFF	TGCAGCGCCCGGGGGGACAGGGACACCGGGGAGCTGTTTTTT
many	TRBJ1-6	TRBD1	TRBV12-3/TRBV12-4	CASSDSTGTGGSPLHF	TGTGCCAGCAGTGATTCCACCGGGACAGGGGGCTCACCCCTCCACTTT
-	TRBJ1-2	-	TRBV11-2	CASSLHVGFTSPANYGYTF	TGTGCCAGCAGCCTACATGTAGGGTTTACCTCCCCAGCTAACTATGGCTACACCTTC
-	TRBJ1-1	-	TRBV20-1	CSANKAGGTEAFF	TGCAGTGCTAACAAAGCGGGGGGCACTGAAGCTTTCTTT
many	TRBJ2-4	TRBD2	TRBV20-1	CSASKTSGRNIQYF	TGCAGTGCTAGTAAGACTAGCGGGAGGAACATTCAGTACTTC
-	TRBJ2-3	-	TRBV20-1	CSAGGDKQYF	TGCAGTGCCGGTGGAGATAAACAGTATTTT
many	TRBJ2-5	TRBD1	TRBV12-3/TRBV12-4	CASSHQQGAQETQYF	TGTGCCAGCAGTCACCAACAGGGGGCACAAGAGACCCAGTACTTC
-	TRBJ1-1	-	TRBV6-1	CASSERQVKAEAFF	TGTGCCAGCAGTGAACGGCAGGTCAAAGCTGAAGCTTTCTTT
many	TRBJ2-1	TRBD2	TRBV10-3	CAIKREGPNEQFF	TGTGCCATCAAGAGGGAGGGCCCGAATGAGCAGTTCTTC
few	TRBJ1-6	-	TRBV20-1	CSAIREISYNSPLHF	TGCAGTGCTATCAGGGAGATCTCCTATAATTCACCCCTCCACTTT
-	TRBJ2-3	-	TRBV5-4	CASSFRTVGTDTQYF	TGTGCCAGCAGCTTTAGGACAGTCGGCACAGATACGCAGTATTTT
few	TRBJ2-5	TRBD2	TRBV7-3	CASSLGATSGVKETQYF	TGTGCCAGCAGCTTAGGGGCGACTAGCGGGGTGAAAGAGACCCAGTACTTC
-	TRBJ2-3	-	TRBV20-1	CSSPVSTDTQYF	TGCAGTTCCCCGGTGAGCACAGATACGCAGTATTTT
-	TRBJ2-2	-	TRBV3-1	CASSRGAYTGELFF	TGTGCCAGCAGCCGTGGAGCGTACACCGGGGAGCTGTTTTTT
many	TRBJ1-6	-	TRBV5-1	CASSLGPGYGNSPLHF	TGCGCCAGCAGCTTGGGACCAGGGTACGGCAATTCACCCCTCCACTTT
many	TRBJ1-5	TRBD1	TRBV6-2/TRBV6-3	CASRPKRDRDGNQPQHF	TGTGCCAGCAGGCCTAAAAGGGACAGGGACGGTAATCAGCCCCAGCATTTT
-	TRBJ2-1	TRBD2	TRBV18	CASSPPAAGGSNEQFF	TGTGCCAGCTCACCACCCGCAGCGGGAGGTTCCAATGAGCAGTTCTTC
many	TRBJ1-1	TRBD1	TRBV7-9	CASSSGTGVNTEAFF	TGTGCCAGCAGCTCGGGGACAGGGGTGAACACTGAAGCTTTCTTT
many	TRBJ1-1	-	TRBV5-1	CASSLKGLGAFF	TGCGCCAGCAGCTTGAAGGGTCTTGGAGCTTTCTTT
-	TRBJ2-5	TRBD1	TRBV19	CASSKRQGVETQYF	TGTGCCAGTAGTAAACGACAGGGGGTAGAGACCCAGTACTTC